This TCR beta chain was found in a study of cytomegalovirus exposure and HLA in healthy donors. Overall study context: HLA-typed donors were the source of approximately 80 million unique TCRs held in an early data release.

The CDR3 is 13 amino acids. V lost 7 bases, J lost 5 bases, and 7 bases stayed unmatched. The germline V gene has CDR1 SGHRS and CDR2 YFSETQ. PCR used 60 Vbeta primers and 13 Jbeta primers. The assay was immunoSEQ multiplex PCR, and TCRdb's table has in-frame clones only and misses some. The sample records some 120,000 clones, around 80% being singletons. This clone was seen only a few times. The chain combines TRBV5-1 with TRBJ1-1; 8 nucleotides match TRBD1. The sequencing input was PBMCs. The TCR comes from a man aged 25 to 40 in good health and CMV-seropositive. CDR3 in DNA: TGCGCCAGCCGGCAACAGGGGGGGACTGAAGCTTTCTTT. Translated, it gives CASRQQGGTEAFF.